This T cell receptor beta chain originates from a study of blood T cell repertoires in COVID-19. Study at large: Sources were T cells, B-cell-depleted T cells, or PBMCs; the material itself was cDNA or gDNA.

Repertoires were generated with immunoSEQ multiplex PCR, while TCRdb's copy carries only in-frame clones and drops some. The sample consists of about 330,000 clones, around nine tenths of them appearing once. V gave up 0 bases and J gave up 2 bases, with 13 bases separating them. The CDR3 extends over 16 amino acids. Germline CDR1 is SNHLY and CDR2 is FYNNEI. The study drew participants aged roughly 18 to 89 years from approximately 23 US areas. The study assigned cohorts using participant-reported clinical history. Material for sequencing was PBMCs or T cells enriched from blood (not recorded which). The V call is TRBV2, the J call TRBJ2-5, with D perhaps matching TRBD2 (6 bases). The sequence derives from a man aged 30 to 39 who had recovered from COVID-19. CDR3: CASSEALGGWQETQYF. CDR3 coding DNA: TGTGCCAGCAGTGAAGCGCTTGGGGGGTGGCAAGAGACCCAGTACTTC.